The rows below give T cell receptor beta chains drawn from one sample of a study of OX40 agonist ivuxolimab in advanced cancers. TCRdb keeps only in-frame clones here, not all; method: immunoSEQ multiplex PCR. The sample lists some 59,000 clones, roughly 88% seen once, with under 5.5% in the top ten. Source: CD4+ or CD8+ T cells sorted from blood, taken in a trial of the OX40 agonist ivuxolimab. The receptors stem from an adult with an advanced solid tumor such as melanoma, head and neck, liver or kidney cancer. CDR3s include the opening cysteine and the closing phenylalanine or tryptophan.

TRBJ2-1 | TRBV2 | CASTLSRGPNEQFF
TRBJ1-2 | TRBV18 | CASSPDRNYGYTF
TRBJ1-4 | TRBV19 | CASSGTGLVEKLFF
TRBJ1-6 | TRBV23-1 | CASSLSPSSYNSPLHF
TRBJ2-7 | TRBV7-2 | CASTPGGDLARQYF
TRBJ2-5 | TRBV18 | CASSRSSGRQETQYF
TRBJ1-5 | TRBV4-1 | CASSQDGGISNRPQHF
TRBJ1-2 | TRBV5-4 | CASRSGGTDGYTF
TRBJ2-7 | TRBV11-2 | CASSLGGLAETPDRGEQYF
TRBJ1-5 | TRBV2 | CASSEEAISNQPQHF
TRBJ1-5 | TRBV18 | CASSSQGAREPQHF
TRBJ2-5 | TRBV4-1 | CASSQDRSTSGVEETQYF
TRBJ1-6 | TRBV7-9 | CASSRQGGGNSPLHF
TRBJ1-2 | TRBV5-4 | CASSSNRREGRLANYGYTF
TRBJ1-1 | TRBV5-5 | CASSLESRTLNTEAFF
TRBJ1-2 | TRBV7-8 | CASSYDGTYGYTF
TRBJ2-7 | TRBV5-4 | CASSLAGTSSYEQYF
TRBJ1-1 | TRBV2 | CASRQLQTYTEAFF
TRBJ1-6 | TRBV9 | CASSVTGDYSPLHF
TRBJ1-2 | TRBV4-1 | CASSQDWVNYGYTF
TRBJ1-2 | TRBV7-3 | CASSPMGGDGYTF
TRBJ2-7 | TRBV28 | CASSPPTGTILNEQYF
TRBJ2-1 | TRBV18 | CASSPGQYNEQFF
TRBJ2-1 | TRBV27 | CASSSRYNEQFF
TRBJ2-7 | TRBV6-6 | CASSHRDRSYEQYF
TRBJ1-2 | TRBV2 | CASSEALGQAIYTF
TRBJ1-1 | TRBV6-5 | CATRDPNTEAFF
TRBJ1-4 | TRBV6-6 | CASSYSEASWEKLFF
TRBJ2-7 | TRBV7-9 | CASSYSRDGPYEQYF
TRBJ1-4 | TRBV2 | CASSADTSEKLFF
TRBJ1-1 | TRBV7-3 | CASSFRKDTEAFF
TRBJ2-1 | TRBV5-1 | CASSLQGPYSNEQFF
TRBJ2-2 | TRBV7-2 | CASSLGWPSGELFF
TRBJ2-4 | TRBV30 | CAWSVGGQNIQYF
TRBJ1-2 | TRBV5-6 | CASSSNYGYTF
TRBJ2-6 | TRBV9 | CASTDPQTLSGANVLTF
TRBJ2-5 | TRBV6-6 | CASSPLGQETQYF
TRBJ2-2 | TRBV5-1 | CASSLSRGFLETGELFF
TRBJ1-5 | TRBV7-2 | CASRGNSPNQPQHF
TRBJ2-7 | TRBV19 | CASSTRDSNYEQYF
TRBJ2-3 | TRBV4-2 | CASSQGHSGSATDTQYF
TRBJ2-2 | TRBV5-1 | CASSLLTTATGELFF
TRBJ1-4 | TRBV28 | CASRGQGPEKLFF
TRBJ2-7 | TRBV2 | CASSELSYEQYF
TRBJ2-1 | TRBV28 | CASSLAGTGGNEQFF